The 7 T cell receptor beta chains presented below share a single source sample, sequenced in a study of regulatory T cells in long-lasting Graves disease. Construction of TCR beta libraries relied on iRepertoire HTBI primers and on Arm-PCR targeting CDR3 regions. TCRdb ran MiXCR on the multiplex PCR reads and lists one entry per CDR3 protein. The table records over 500,000 distinct CDR3 sequences, about 15% of them present only once. This sample's time point: newly diagnosed GD, antithyroid drugs for less than 3 months. PBMCs were the source of the RNA used for TCR sequencing. These sequences were also reported in another study, on T cells in Graves' hyperthyroidism and ophthalmopathy.

Sequences were derived from peripheral blood mononuclear cells (PBMCs), sampled at new diagnosis, from a patient treated with antithyroid drugs. The receptors were gathered from a woman in her thirties with Graves disease.

At least ten counts were recorded for this clonotype. The rearrangement uses TRBV6-2 or TRBV6-3 and TRBJ1-1; no reliable D call. The V and J ends lost 3 bases and 0 bases respectively, with 5 bases between them. Germline CDR1 reads MNHEY; CDR2 reads SVGEGT. The CDR3 consists of 13 residues. The CDR3 nucleotides read TGTGCCAGCAGTTATTCAGTGAACACTGAAGCTTTCTTT. It yields the protein CASSYSVNTEAFF.

This clonotype qualifies as medium-sized. V usage is TRBV28 and J usage is TRBJ2-1; TRBD1 or TRBD2 may be the D gene (5 bases each). Germline CDR1 reads MDHEN; CDR2 reads SYDVKM. The CDR3 loop spans 16 amino acids. The ends were cut back, 2 bases at V and 5 bases at J, with 16 bases in the middle. CDR3 sequence: CASSLDGDLLNNEQFF. CDR3 nucleotides: TGTGCCAGCAGTTTAGACGGGGACCTCCTAAACAATGAGCAGTTCTTC.

This clonotype was picked up many times. The rearrangement joins TRBV6-1 to TRBJ2-5; weak D call: TRBD2 (6 bases). In germline, CDR1 is MNHNS, CDR2 SASEGT. The V gene lost 5 bases and the J gene lost 5 bases, with 18 bases spanning the gap. The CDR3 totals 15 residues. The CDR3 region is CASSLLGGAGETQYF. The CDR3 bases are TGTGCCAGCAGTCTCCTCGGGGGAGCCGGGGAGACCCAGTACTTC.

Of note for this clonotype: The junction shows a germline mismatch at one end, possibly a read error. This rearrangement joins TRBV7-7 to TRBJ1-3; D not certain. This CDR3 contains 14 residues. CDR1 is SSHAT and CDR2 is FNYEAQ in the germline V gene (reference sequence). The CDR3 DNA reads TGTGCTAGCAGCCCCGGGCTTGGGGGAAACACCATATATTTT. It codes for CASSPGLGGNTIYF.

This clonotype showed up just a few times. CDR3 amino acids: CSAHKPSGRVRDTQYF. DNA for the CDR3: TGCAGTGCTCACAAACCTAGCGGGAGGGTTAGAGATACGCAGTATTTT. The V call is TRBV20-1, the J call TRBJ2-3, with TRBD2 matching over 12 bases. The CDR3 extends over 16 amino acids. V gave up 5 bases and J gave up 5 bases; unmatched junction bases: 11. Looked up from germline, CDR1 is DFQATT and CDR2 is SNEGSKA (reference sequence).

This clonotype was found many times. V gene TRBV20-1 combines with J gene TRBJ1-1; no definite D call. The V and J ends lost 3 bases and 5 bases respectively, with 13 bases between them. The length of the CDR3 is 13 residues. Germline V gene data show CDR1 as DFQATT and CDR2 as SNEGSKA (reference sequence). The CDR3 DNA follows: TGCAGTGCTAGGGGCGGTCTGGGAACTGAAGCTTTCTTT. It codes for CSARGGLGTEAFF.

This clonotype was observed at least ten times. The V call is TRBV20-1, the J call TRBJ2-3; no firm D call. Trimming left V 1 base short and J 2 bases short, with 7 bases between. The CDR3 sequence is 13 residues long. Germline loops: CDR1 DFQATT, CDR2 SNEGSKA (reference sequence). The CDR3 protein is CSARVRNTDTQYF. The CDR3 coding sequence is TGCAGTGCTAGAGTCCGGAACACAGATACGCAGTATTTT.